Included here is one T cell receptor beta chain sequence, with context. Germline CDR1 reads MDHEN; CDR2 reads SYDVKM. The CDR3 has 12 amino acids. J gave up 7 bases and V 10 bases, and 6 bases lay outside the gene matches. The data derive from a study of control samples from healthy donors and cancer patients. Assay used: immunoSEQ multiplex PCR; TCRdb lists only in-frame clones, some missing. Of some 89,000 clones in the sample, around 86% were seen once. The gene calls are TRBV28 and TRBJ2-4, with TRBD1 matching 8 bases. The sequence was obtained from a man aged 25-40 years in good health. The source material was blood. The CDR3: CATSRQGNIQYF. CDR3 bases: TGTGCCACCAGCAGACAGGGGAACATTCAGTACTTC. Together with reference TRBV28 and TRBJ2-4, the CDR3 gives the full variable domain: DVKVTQSSRYLVKRTGEKVFLECVQDMDHENMFWYRQDPGLGLRLIYFSYDVKMKEKGDIPEGYSVSREKKERFSLILESASTNQTSMYLCATSRQGNIQYFGAGTRLSVL.